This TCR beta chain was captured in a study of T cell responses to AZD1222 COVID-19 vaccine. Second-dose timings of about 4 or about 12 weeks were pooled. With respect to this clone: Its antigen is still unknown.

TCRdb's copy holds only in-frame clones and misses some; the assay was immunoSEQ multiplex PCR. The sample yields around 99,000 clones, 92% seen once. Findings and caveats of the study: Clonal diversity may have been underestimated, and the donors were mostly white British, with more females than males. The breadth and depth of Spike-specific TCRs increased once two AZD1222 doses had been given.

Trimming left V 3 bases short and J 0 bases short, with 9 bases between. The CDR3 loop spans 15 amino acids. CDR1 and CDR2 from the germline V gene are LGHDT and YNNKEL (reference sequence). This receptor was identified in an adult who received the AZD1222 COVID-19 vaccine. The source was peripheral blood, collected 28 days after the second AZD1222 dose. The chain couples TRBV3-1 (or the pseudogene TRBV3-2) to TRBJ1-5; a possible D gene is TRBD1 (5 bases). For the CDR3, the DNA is TGTGCCAGCAGCCAGGGACGTTCTAGCAATCAGCCCCAGCATTTT. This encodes CASSQGRSSNQPQHF.